This TCR beta chain was observed in a study of T cell repertoires in cytomegalovirus infection. Background on the study: Public signatures in TCR beta pointed to CMV infection and matching HLA type. Study-level points and caveats: Cumulative public TCR beta family frequency identified CMV carriers with the relevant HLA. Ex vivo responses were dominated by HLA-C-restricted CMV-specific TCR beta clonotypes.

TCRdb itself ran the reads through MiXCR, one entry per CDR3 protein. The table has around 100,000 distinct CDR3 sequences, approximately 16% seen once; the top ten hold about 7.3%. The CDR3 has 17 amino acids. Losses at the gene ends were 1 base for V and 2 bases for J; bases not matched to a gene: 7. The germline V gene encodes CDR1 SGHKS and CDR2 YYEKEE (reference sequence). This clonotype showed up many times. Its antigen remains unknown. This sequence originates from a human donor in good health (CMV status not recorded). Some clones in this sample may be carry-over from other donors' samples. The material sequenced was PBMCs. The V and J genes are TRBV5-5 and TRBJ2-3; 10 bases map to TRBD2. This CDR3 is CASSLNSGGHSTDTQYF. The CDR3 DNA reads TGTGCCAGCAGCTTGAATAGCGGGGGGCACTCCACAGATACGCAGTATTTT.